This entry is about one TCR beta chain. Its antigen remains undetermined. The input lacks base qualities; no much larger clone sits a single base away. The sample comes from a study of T cells in Graves' hyperthyroidism and ophthalmopathy (dated by TCRdb to between 2018 and 2020). For the wider study: Peripheral blood samples were taken at the time of initial diagnosis, prior to any treatment. A discovery cohort of about 95 patients, approximately 44 with Graves' ophthalmopathy and 55 to 60 with stable Graves' hyperthyroidism, was used to find distinguishing TCR V-J signatures. Prospective prediction of ophthalmopathy was tested in an independent validation cohort of fewer than 20 hyperthyroidism patients and around 16 patients who later progressed to ophthalmopathy. For training and testing, the 80 to 100 patients in the discovery cohort were randomly divided in a 7:3 ratio. In addition, the study compared T-cell repertoires in thyroid tissue and in blood from several Graves' hyperthyroidism patients. Once sampling was done, hyperthyroidism patients were given methimazole at a starting dose of 30 mg daily, whereas ophthalmopathy patients were given high-dose intravenous methylprednisolone. The paper reports TCR Vbeta CDR3 sequencing of 130 to 150 peripheral blood samples: under 45 ophthalmopathy, around 80 hyperthyroidism and approximately 17 progressor patients.

Amplification of TCR beta CDR3 regions was carried out from RNA transcripts. A first-round RT-PCR of the TCR CDR3 used the HTBI primer set with the Qiagen OneStep RT-PCR kit. The libraries were constructed in a second round of multiplex PCR and then size-selected and purified. Paired-end sequencing of the libraries was performed with 100 bp reads on an Illumina HiSeq2000. Under the source paper's analysis protocol: SOAPnuke was used to process the raw data, throwing out any read that contained adapters or uncalled bases, had a mean Phred below 15, or lacked an exact constant-primer or identifier match. High-quality paired reads were merged using COPE v1.2.5, and each unique nucleotide sequence was defined as a clonotype. MiTCR v1.1 was used to align the clonotypes against IMGT TRBV, TRBD and TRBJ reference segments. The analysis was restricted to V-J combinations with a frequency above 0.0001, which together covered around 99% of the repertoires. The TCS score was defined as the ratio of F50 (clonal expansion) to E x V (chaos), calculated using BLOSUM62-based TCRdist between CDR3 peptides within each V-J. Welch's t-statistics and random forest reduced 514 V-J features to 10 to 15, which were used in a naive Bayes classifier (R e1071). TCRdb reprocessing: public reads trimmed at Q25 with fastp, clones called with MiXCR, in-frame beta chains kept. Every distinct CDR3 protein forms one entry, paired with its most common genes and DNA. V and J calls and clone size were set by TCRdb, not the authors. Within this sample are approximately 620,000 distinct CDR3 sequences, with 16% of them counted one time only. In total, the top ten clones hold around 3.3% of the sample.

Moderately to severely active disease, a Clinical Activity Score of at least 3, a NOSPECS grade of at least 4, and a duration under 3 months were present in ophthalmopathy patients. The study excluded patients with uncontrolled infections, other autoimmune diseases, pregnancy or lactation. Diagnoses were based on clinical symptoms, serum thyroxine and TRAb, thyroid ultrasound and orbital computed tomography. PBMCs were separated from roughly 10 ml of fresh peripheral blood using Ficoll-Paque density gradient centrifugation. Trizol reagent was used to extract total RNA, and RNA quality was then checked on an Agilent 2100 Bioanalyzer. The germline V gene (reference sequence) yields MNHNY for CDR1 and SVGAGI for CDR2. V is pruned by 2 bases and J by 3 bases, leaving 9 bases of the junction without a gene match. The CDR3 has 17 amino acids, counting the end cysteine and phenylalanine. The only DNA kept is the CDR3, 51 bases in frame from the first base.

Beyond this particular receptor, the publication reports: Sample size was not statistically predetermined, and blinding of investigators to group allocation was not performed. Most expanded thyroid clonotypes (frequency above 0.001) were also detected in blood, suggesting blood repertoires may reflect thyroid immune responses. In validation, progression to ophthalmopathy was predicted by the model with more than 65% sensitivity and about 72% specificity, a median of about 6 months before onset. A 13 V-J signature model separated ophthalmopathy from stable hyperthyroidism, with roughly 88% sensitivity and around 84% specificity in cross-validation and 80%/75% in testing.

The sequence joins TRBV6-6 to TRBJ2-3, and TRBD1 matches 9 of the central bases. This receptor was taken from a woman aged 40 to 55 with Graves' ophthalmopathy. Sequencing was carried out using blood. The sequenced DNA: TGTGCCAGCAGTTACGCATTCCCGGGACAGGGAACAGATACGCAGTATTTT. Translated, this gives CASSYAFPGQGTDTQYF.